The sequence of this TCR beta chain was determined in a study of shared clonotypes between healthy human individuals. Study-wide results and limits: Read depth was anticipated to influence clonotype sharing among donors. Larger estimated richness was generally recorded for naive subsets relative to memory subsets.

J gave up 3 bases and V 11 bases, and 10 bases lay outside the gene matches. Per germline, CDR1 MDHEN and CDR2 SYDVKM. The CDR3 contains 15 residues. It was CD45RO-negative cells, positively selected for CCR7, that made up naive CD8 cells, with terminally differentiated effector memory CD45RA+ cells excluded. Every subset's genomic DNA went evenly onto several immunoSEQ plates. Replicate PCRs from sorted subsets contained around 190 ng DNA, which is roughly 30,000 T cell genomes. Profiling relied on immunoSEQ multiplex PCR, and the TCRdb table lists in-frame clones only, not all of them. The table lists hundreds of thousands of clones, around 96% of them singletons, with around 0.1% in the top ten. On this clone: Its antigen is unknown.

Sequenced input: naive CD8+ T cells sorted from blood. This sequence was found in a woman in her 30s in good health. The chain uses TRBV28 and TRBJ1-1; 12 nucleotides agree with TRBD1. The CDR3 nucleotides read TGTGCCGGAACCGGGACAGGGGGCGCCGACACTGAAGCTTTCTTT. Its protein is CAGTGTGGADTEAFF. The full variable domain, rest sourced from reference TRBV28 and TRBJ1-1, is DVKVTQSSRYLVKRTGEKVFLECVQDMDHENMFWYRQDPGLGLRLIYFSYDVKMKEKGDIPEGYSVSREKKERFSLILESASTNQTSMYLCAGTGTGGADTEAFFGQGTRLTVV.